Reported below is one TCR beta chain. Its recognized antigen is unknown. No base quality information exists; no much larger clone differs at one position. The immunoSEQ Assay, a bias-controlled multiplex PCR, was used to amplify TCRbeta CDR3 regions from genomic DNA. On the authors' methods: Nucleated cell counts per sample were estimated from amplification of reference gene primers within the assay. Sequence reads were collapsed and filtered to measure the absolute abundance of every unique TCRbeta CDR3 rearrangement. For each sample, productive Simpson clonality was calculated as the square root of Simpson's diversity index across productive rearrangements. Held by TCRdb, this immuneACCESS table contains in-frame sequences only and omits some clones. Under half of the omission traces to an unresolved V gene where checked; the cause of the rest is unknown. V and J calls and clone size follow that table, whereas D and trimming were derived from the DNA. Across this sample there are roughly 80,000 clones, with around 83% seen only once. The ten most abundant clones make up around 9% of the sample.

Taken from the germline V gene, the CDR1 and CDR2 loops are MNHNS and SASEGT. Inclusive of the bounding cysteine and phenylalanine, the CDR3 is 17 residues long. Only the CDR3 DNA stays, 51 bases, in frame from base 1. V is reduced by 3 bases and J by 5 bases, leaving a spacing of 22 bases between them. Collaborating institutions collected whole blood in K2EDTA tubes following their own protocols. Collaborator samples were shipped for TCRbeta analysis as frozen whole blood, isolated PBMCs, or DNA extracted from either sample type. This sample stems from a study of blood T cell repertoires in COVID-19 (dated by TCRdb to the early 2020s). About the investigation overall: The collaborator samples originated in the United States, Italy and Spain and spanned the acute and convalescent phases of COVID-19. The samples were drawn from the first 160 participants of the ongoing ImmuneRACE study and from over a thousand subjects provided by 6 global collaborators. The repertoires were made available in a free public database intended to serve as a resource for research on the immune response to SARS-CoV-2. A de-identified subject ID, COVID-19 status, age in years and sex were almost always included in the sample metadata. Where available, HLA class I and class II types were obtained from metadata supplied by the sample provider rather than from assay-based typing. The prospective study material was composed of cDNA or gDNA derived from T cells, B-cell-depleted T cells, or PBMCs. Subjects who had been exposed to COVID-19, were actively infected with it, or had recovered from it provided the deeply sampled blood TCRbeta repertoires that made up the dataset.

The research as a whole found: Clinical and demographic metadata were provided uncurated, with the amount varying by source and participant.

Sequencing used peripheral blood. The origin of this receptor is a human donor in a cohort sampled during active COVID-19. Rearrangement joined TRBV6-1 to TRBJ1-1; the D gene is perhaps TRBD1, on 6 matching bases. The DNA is TGTGCCAGCAGTGACGTCCCGGGACAAAGGCCGGGGACTGAAGCTTTCTTT. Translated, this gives CASSDVPGQRPGTEAFF.